This T cell receptor beta chain was recovered during a study of long-term antiretroviral therapy in people with HIV. The CDR3 is made up of 15 amino acids. Trimming removed 0 bases at V and 4 bases at J, with 10 bases between. Looked up from germline, CDR1 is LGHNA and CDR2 is YSLEER. Runs used v3.0 of the immunoSEQ assay and were done at survey level. The table came from immunoSEQ multiplex PCR; TCRdb's copy has only in-frame clones and leaves some out. Of around 20,000 clones in the sample, 91% were seen once. This rearrangement joins TRBV4-3 to TRBJ1-3; D not resolved. The receptor was isolated from a man in his forties or fifties with HIV. Sequenced here: unsorted PBMCs, sampled 3 years after starting antiretroviral therapy. Here the CDR3 reads CASSQDRSGGNTIYF. The CDR3 DNA follows: TGCGCCAGCAGCCAAGATCGATCGGGAGGAAACACCATATATTTT.